The 6 T cell receptor beta chains reported below all come from one sample, sequenced in a study of shared clonotypes between healthy human individuals. Clones were read by immunoSEQ multiplex PCR, and TCRdb kept only the in-frame ones, dropping some. The sample has 2 million to 3 million clones, over 85% seen once. The specimen sequenced was naive CD4+ T cells from PBMCs. Specified subset: CD45RA+ positively selected. The receptors originated from a man between 18 and 29 years old in good health. Some clones in this sample may be carry-over from other donors' samples.

The chain joins TRBV14 to TRBJ2-5; 11 bases are shared with TRBD2. Trimming removed 0 bases from V and 3 bases from J; junction bases left unmatched: 3. The CDR3 runs to 16 residues. Germline V gives CDR1 SGHDN, CDR2 FVKESK. The CDR3 spells CASSQDLGLAEETQYF. For the CDR3, the DNA is TGTGCCAGCAGCCAAGATTTGGGACTAGCGGAAGAGACCCAGTACTTC.

The chain recombines TRBV9 with TRBJ2-1; no firm D call. CDR1 SGDLS and CDR2 YYNGEE come from the germline V gene. V gave up 2 bases and J gave up 9 bases, with 12 bases separating them. CDR3 length equals 13 residues. DNA of the CDR3: TGTGCCAGCAGCGTCCAAATGGGCGGTGAGCAGTTCTTC. Translated: CASSVQMGGEQFF. Looking up the rest from reference TRBV9 and TRBJ2-1 gives the full variable domain: DSGVTQTPKHLITATGQRVTLRCSPRSGDLSVYWYQQSLDQGLQFLIQYYNGEERAKGNILERFSAQQFPDLHSELNLSSLELGDSALYFCASSVQMGGEQFFGPGTRLTVL.

The gene calls are TRBV10-3 and TRBJ2-5; perhaps TRBD1 as D (5 bases). Germline values: CDR1 ENHRY, CDR2 SYGVKD. The CDR3 consists of 13 residues. The V end lost 6 bases, the J end lost 2 bases, and 10 bases lay between the germline ends. CDR3 amino acids: CAISFQGQETQYF. The CDR3 bases are TGTGCCATCAGCTTTCAGGGTCAAGAGACCCAGTACTTC.

The table lists this clone with a count of one. The genes are TRBV5-6 and TRBJ1-2, with D uncertain. The CDR3 is made up of 14 amino acids. Trimming left V 4 bases short and J 4 bases short, with 14 bases between. CDR1 is SGHDT and CDR2 is YYEEEE in the germline V gene. The CDR3 loop reads CASSHPQNFYGYTF. CDR3 DNA sequence: TGTGCCAGCAGCCATCCTCAGAATTTCTATGGCTACACCTTC.

This chain joins TRBV5-3 and TRBJ2-7; possible D gene TRBD2, 6 bases. TRBV5-3 is an ORF for which the function is uncertain. With 1 base removed from V and 3 bases from J, the gap between germline ends came to 14 bases. The CDR3 runs 15 residues. The CDR3, as DNA: TGTGCCAGAAGCTTGCCTTCTCGGCGGGACTACGAGCAGTACTTC. This sequence encodes CARSLPSRRDYEQYF.

The rearrangement links TRBV5-6 to TRBJ1-4, with unresolved D. V lost 2 bases and J 5 bases, leaving 10 bases between the germline ends. Per germline, CDR1 SGHDT and CDR2 YYEEEE. This CDR3 region has 14 residues. CDR3 sequence (DNA): TGTGCCAGCAGCTTAGAACTGAGCAATGAAAAACTGTTTTTT. Its protein product is CASSLELSNEKLFF.